The clone carrying this T cell receptor (beta chain) occurred many times. Its antigen is not identified. This sample is drawn from a study of T cell repertoires in cytomegalovirus infection. Study background: Carrying CMV and the relevant HLA type showed in public TCR beta signatures.

General study points: There were carriers of CMV plus the relevant HLA, and cumulative public TCR beta family frequency identified them. What dominated the ex vivo response were HLA-C-restricted CMV-specific TCR beta clonotypes.

The germline V gene encodes CDR1 MDHEN and CDR2 SYDVKM. Trimming cost V 5 bases and J 7 bases, with 8 bases left between them. The CDR3 consists of 11 residues. TCRdb redid the calling of the reads with MiXCR, one entry per CDR3 protein. Among 200,000 to 300,000 distinct CDR3 sequences listed, approximately 8.3% were seen once. This clonotype was obtained from a human donor in good health (CMV status not recorded). Some clones in this sample may be carry-over from other donors' samples. The specimen sequenced was PBMCs. V usage is TRBV28 and J usage is TRBJ1-1; D not certain. CDR3 sequence: CASSIAIEAFF. As DNA, the CDR3 is TGTGCCAGCAGTATAGCCATTGAAGCTTTCTTT.